This T cell receptor beta chain was identified during a study of T cells in Graves' hyperthyroidism and ophthalmopathy. Amplified TCR beta CDR3 regions came from RNA transcripts. Initially, a first-round RT-PCR of the TCR CDR3 employed the HTBI primer set. MiXCR, run by TCRdb on the multiplex PCR reads, gives a single entry per CDR3 protein. The sample includes approximately 640,000 distinct CDR3 sequences, 16% seen only once; the top ten take 3.5% to 4%. This clonotype came up a few times. CDR1 SGHVS and CDR2 FQNEAQ come from the germline V gene. The germline V and J ends were trimmed by 5 bases and 3 bases, with 17 bases remaining between them. There are 16 residues in the CDR3. The patients, who ranged from 18 to 65 in age, presented with newly diagnosed hyperthyroidism lasting under 2 months. In making diagnoses, clinical symptoms, serum thyroxine and TRAb, thyroid ultrasound and orbital computed tomography were all used.

The source of this sequence is a woman aged 25 to 39 with Graves' hyperthyroidism. The V and J genes are TRBV7-8 and TRBJ2-1; no reliable D call. The sequenced material came from blood. The CDR3 DNA reads as TGTGCCAGCAGCCTACGAGGCGGAAATAACTACAATGAGCAGTTCTTC. Translation: CASSLRGGNNYNEQFF.